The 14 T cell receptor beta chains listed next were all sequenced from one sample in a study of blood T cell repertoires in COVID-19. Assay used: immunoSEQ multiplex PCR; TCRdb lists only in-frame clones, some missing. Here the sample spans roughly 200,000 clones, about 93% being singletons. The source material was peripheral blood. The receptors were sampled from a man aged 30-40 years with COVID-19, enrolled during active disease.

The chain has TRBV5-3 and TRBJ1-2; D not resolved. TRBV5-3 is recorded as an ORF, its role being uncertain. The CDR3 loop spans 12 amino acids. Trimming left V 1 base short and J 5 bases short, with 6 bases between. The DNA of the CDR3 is TGTGCCAGAAGCTTGAGAGATTATGGCTACACCTTC. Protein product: CARSLRDYGYTF.

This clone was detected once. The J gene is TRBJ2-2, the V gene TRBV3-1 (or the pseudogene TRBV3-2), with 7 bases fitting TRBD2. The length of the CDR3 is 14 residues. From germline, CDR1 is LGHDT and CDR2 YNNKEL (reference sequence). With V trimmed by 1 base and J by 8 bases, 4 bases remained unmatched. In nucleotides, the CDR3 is TGTGCCAGCAGCCAAGGCCCACTAGCGGGGGAGCTGTTTTTT. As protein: CASSQGPLAGELFF.

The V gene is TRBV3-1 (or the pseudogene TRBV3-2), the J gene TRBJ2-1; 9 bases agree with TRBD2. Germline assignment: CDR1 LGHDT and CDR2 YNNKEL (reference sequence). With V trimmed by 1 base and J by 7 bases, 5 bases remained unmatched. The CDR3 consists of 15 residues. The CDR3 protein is CASSQGLSGGNEQFF. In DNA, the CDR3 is TGTGCCAGCAGCCAAGGTCTTAGCGGGGGAAATGAGCAGTTCTTC.

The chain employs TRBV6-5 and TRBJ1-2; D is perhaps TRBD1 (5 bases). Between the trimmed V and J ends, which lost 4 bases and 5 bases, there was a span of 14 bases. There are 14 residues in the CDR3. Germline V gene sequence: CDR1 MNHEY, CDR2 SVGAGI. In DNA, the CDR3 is TGTGCCAGCAGTTCGTCCAGGGCGGGATATGGCTACACCTTC. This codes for CASSSSRAGYGYTF.

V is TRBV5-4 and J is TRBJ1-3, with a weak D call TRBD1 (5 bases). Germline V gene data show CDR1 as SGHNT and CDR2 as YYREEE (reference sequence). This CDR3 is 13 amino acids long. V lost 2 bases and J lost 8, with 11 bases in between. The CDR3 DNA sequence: TGTGCCAGCAGCTTAACAGGTTCGGACACCATATATTTT. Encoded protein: CASSLTGSDTIYF.

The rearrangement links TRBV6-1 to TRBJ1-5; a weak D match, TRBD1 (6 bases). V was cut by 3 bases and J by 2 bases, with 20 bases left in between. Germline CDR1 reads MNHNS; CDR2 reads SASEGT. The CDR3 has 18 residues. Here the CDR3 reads CASSDYGGGLVGNQPQHF. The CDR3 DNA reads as TGTGCCAGCAGTGACTATGGGGGGGGGCTGGTGGGCAATCAGCCCCAGCATTTT.

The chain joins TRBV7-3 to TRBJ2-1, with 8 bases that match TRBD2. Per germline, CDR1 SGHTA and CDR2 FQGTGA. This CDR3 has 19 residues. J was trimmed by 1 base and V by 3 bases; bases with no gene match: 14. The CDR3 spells CASSFRHRSGGPSYNEQFF. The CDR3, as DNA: TGTGCCAGCAGCTTTAGACACCGAAGCGGGGGTCCTTCCTACAATGAGCAGTTCTTC. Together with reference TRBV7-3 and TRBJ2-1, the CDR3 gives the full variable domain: GAGVSQTPSNKVTEKGKYVELRCDPISGHTALYWYRQSLGQGPEFLIYFQGTGAADDSGLPNDRFFAVRPEGSVSTLKIQRTERGDSAVYLCASSFRHRSGGPSYNEQFFGPGTRLTVL.

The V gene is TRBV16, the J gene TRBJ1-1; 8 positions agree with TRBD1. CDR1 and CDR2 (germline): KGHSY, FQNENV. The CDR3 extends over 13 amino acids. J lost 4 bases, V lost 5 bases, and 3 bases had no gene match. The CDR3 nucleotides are TGTGCCAGCAGCTATACAGGGGGCACTGAAGCTTTCTTT. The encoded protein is CASSYTGGTEAFF.

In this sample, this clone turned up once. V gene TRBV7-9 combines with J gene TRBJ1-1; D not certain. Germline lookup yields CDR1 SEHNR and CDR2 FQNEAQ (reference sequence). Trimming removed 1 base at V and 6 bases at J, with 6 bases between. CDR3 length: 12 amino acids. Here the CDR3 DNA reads TGTGCCAGCAGCTTAGTACAGTCTGAAGCTTTCTTT. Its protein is CASSLVQSEAFF.

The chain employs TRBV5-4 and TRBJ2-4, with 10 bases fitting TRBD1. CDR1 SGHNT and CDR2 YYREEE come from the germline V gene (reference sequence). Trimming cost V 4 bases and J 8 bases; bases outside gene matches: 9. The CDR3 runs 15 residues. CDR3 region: CASSGRDRGSDIQYF. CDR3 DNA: TGTGCCAGCAGCGGACGGGACAGGGGATCCGACATTCAGTACTTC.

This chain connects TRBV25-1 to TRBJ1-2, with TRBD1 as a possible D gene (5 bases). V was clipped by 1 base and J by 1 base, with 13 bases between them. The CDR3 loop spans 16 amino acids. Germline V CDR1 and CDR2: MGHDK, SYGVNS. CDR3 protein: CASSEFRQIVNYGYTF. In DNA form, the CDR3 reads TGTGCCAGCAGTGAATTCCGACAGATCGTTAACTATGGCTACACCTTC.

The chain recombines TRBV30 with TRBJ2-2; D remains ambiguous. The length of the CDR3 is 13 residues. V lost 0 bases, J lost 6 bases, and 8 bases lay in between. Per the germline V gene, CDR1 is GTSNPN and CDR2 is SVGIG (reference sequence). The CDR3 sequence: CAWSVRSPGELFF. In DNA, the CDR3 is TGTGCCTGGAGTGTACGGAGTCCCGGGGAGCTGTTTTTT.

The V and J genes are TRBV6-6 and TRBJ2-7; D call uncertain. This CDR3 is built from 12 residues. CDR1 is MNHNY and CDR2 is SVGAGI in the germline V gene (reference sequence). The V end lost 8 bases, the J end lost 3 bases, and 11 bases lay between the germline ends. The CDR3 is CASGQILYEQYF. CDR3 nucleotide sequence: TGTGCCAGCGGGCAAATTCTCTACGAGCAGTACTTC.

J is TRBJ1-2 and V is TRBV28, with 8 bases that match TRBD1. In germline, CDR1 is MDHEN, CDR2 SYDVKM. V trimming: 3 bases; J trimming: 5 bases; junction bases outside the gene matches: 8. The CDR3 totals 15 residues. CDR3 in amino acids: CASSFLGTGDYGYTF. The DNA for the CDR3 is TGTGCCAGCAGTTTCCTTGGGACAGGCGATTATGGCTACACCTTC.